This T cell receptor (beta chain) appears in the sequencing data of a study of cytomegalovirus exposure and HLA in healthy donors (dated by TCRdb to 2015 to 2018). Regarding the complete study: According to an earlier analysis of around 600 of the donors, about 179 million T cells yielded roughly 110 million unique TCR beta sequences and 276 Gb of sequence data. About 320 gigabases of sequencing data and 78 million or so unique TCR sequences were included in an early release covering around 600 HLA-typed donors. Of the roughly 430 genotyped donors, about 84% fell in the genetic ancestry cluster associated with self-reported Caucasian donors. The study was designed to test whether signatures of past pathogen exposure could be identified by cataloging public T cell receptors. The study used immunosequencing to profile the T cell repertoires of several hundred subjects and linked those repertoires to cytomegalovirus serostatus. Along with the approximately 700-subject first cohort, a separate validation cohort of 120 different subjects was used. High-throughput TCR immunosequencing, statistical association of individual TCRs with disease status, and machine learning were combined to predict cytomegalovirus infection status. To study patterns of TCR occurrence, a later analysis re-analyzed previously published TCR beta repertoires from 666 donors and added high-resolution HLA genotyping. The later analysis used no new phenotypic data to find candidate immune exposures, relying instead on TCR beta sequences and their occurrence across donors. To decide whether each TCR beta V gene segment behaved as functional or pseudogenic, an earlier analysis of some 600 of the donors relied on high-throughput TCR beta sequencing. Donor age, sex, ethnicity and CMV serostatus were compiled together with the repertoire data. Genome-wide SNP genotypes for about three fifths of the 666 donors were used in a later genetic analysis, which treated that subset as a discovery cohort. Every repertoire in the discovery cohort had been generated on one and the same sequencing platform. Class I and class II HLA loci were covered by the typing at four-digit resolution. The number of donors typed differed by locus, with about 629-640 for A, B, C, DRB1 and DQB1, more than 500 for DQA1, 606 for DPA1, and 400 to 490 for DPB1. Roughly 5 DR-DQ haplotypes were handled as single units for association and clustering because linkage in the cohort was strong. On average, roughly 200,000 unique TCR beta nucleotide sequences were sequenced per donor among fewer than 500 genotyped donors of the cohort, with 15% to 20% of those sequences being non-productive. Beyond this particular receptor, the publication reports: Strong co-occurrence of HLA alleles, especially DR and DQ, made assigning TCR associations to individual alleles difficult. The authors suggested that the approach could potentially be extended to other disease states and immunological phenotypes. A further reported finding was that TCR beta sequences accurately predicted the HLA-A and HLA-B alleles for most subjects in the first cohort. The study listed over 150 TCR beta chains as associated with cytomegalovirus. An association between a missense DCLRE1C variant and V-gene and J-gene trimming of TCR beta chains was found in a later genetic analysis and replicated in an independent cohort. Roughly uniform sequencing depth across donors was assumed in presence/absence analyses, although this assumption may not hold. A later analysis found that TCR association rates varied across HLA loci, with DRB1 alleles showing the most associated TCRs and HLA-C alleles the fewest. In a later analysis, around 15,000 TCR beta sequences were associated with specific HLA alleles at a false discovery rate of 0.05. A few of the identified cytomegalovirus-associated TCR beta chains were confirmed in vitro to be specific for cytomegalovirus antigens. Some IMGT-functional V segments, including TRBV6-2 and TRBV6-3, could not be distinguished by the 87-base-pair reads and were therefore excluded. Immune exposure information for the cohort was limited to CMV serostatus. Compared with the roughly 600-donor mean, donors in an Asian-associated ancestry cluster had fewer N-insertions in productive TCRs, according to a later genetic analysis. Most TCR sequences were observed very rarely across donors, whereas some public TCRs were present in many individuals. The sequencing pipeline was judged likely to have produced a cluster of highly shared sequence variants as a technical artifact. In a later analysis, most CMV-associated TCR beta chains were found to appear HLA-restricted, with HLA associations seemingly driven largely by CMV exposure. The cohort was sequenced for TCR beta chains only, and without alpha or paired-chain data the features that could be detected were limited. The classifier was reported to diagnose cytomegalovirus status with high specificity and sensitivity in both the original and validation cohorts. Linkage disequilibrium might explain the correlated functional status among segregating V segments, but an unknown experimental factor could not be excluded. In a later analysis, several top co-occurrence clusters were reported to appear linked to parvovirus B19, influenza, CMV and Epstein-Barr virus. Because HLA typing was unavailable for some donors at each locus, only the typed subset was used in association tests. Broadly in line with IMGT annotations, most TCR beta V segments showed up in productive rearrangements about 90% or about 30% of the time in an earlier analysis of several hundred of the donors. A later analysis found that HLA-associated TCR beta chains were more clonally expanded and had lower generation probabilities than equally common non-associated chains. The earlier analysis of some 540 of the donors excluded 15 to 20 rarely observed V segments, including chromosome 9 orphons, because counts were too low.

In total, 600 or so healthy bone marrow donors made up the cohort. Cohort members were all nominally healthy when sampled, although unrecorded immune exposures were likely present. The donor tested CMV seropositive, placing the donor among the 289 seropositive members of the cohort. Each donor provided a peripheral blood sample, and peripheral blood mononuclear cells were used for TCR beta sequencing. The Qiagen DNeasy Blood Extraction Kit was used to extract genomic DNA from the blood cell samples. Library preparation employed the immunoSEQ multiplex PCR assay. A mixture of 60 forward primers for TCR Vbeta segments and 13 reverse primers for TCR Jbeta segments was used in the multiplex PCR. A multiplex PCR assay on genomic DNA amplified the CDR3 region of rearranged TCR beta genes. The Illumina HiSeq System was used to sequence the amplified TCR beta libraries as 87-base-pair reads. The study's processing was this. Across the 500 to 700 repertoires, a later analysis counted tens of millions of unique TCR beta chains, roughly 11 million of which were shared by at least two donors. Raw reads were error-corrected and collapsed into unique sequences with a nearest-neighbor algorithm that merged closely related sequences to remove PCR and sequencing errors. V, D and J gene segments were assigned by aligning CDR3 sequences to IMGT reference sequences. Each retained sequence needed at least a six-nucleotide match to both a V gene segment and a J gene segment. Rearrangements were classified as productive when the CDR3 lacked stop codons and remained in frame with V and J, and all other rearrangements were classified as non-productive. CDR3 was defined according to IMGT convention as the region running from the second conserved V-encoded cysteine to the conserved J-encoded phenylalanine. The earlier analysis of 500 to 650 of the donors excluded any sequence lacking an unambiguous match to a single V gene segment. In an earlier analysis of some 590 of the donors, V segments were called functional above 56.7% productive rearrangements and were called segregating when the between-donor standard deviation exceeded 5%. To diagnose cytomegalovirus status from the catalog of TCR beta chain sequences, a statistical classification framework was built. A later analysis assigned V and J genes by comparing TCR nucleotide sequences with IMGT/GENE-DB human TR gene sequences. Using the TCRdist pipeline, a later analysis assigned CDR3 sequences along with most-parsimonious VDJ recombination scenarios. A later analysis defined each TCR beta chain by its CDR3 amino acid sequence plus V-gene family, and excluded reads lacking a unique V-gene family. As a way to deal with suspected cross-contamination and a sequencing artifact, a later analysis dropped 640 or so nucleotide sequences that were highly shared and had low generation probability. For each public chain, a later analysis derived a clonal expansion index from normalized ranks of inferred template counts within each repertoire. In a later analysis, generation probabilities were computed with a VDJ recombination model fitted to out-of-frame rearrangements, and the resulting probabilities were checked against IGoR. In a later analysis, TCR-TCR, TCR-HLA and TCR-CMV co-occurrence was scored with hypergeometric tests, and a repertoire-size bias correction was applied to TCR pairs. False discovery rates were estimated in a later analysis by permuting HLA or CMV assignments 20 times. In a later analysis, co-occurring TCRs were grouped using DBSCAN, and TCRdist sequence similarity was added for clustering within HLA-allele-positive subsets. For co-occurrence clustering, repertoires with fewer than 30,000 or more than 120,000 public chains were excluded, along with about five repertoires with anomalous nucleotide sharing. What TCRdb holds here is the immuneACCESS table cut down to in-frame rearrangements. Part of the clones is not present; checked against another copy, under half of the missing clones reflect an unresolved V gene, and the others are unexplained. Clone size and V and J calls were adopted from that table, with D and trimming inferred from the DNA. Across this sample there are about 98,000 clones, with over 70% seen only once. Of the sample, 9.5% to 12% is held by the ten largest clones.

Remarks on this clone: Its antigen is not yet known. No clone much larger than this one lies a single base away; base qualities are absent.

The CDR3, from cysteine to phenylalanine, totals 16 residues. Left in the record is the CDR3 DNA by itself, 48 bases read in frame from the first base. The germline V gene (reference sequence) provides CDR1 SGHNT and CDR2 YYREEE. The V end gives up 4 bases and the J end 5 bases, leaving 11 bases in the junction not matched to a gene. This receptor was obtained from a man younger than 35 in good health and CMV-seropositive. Sequenced material: PBMCs. The chain links TRBV5-4 with TRBJ2-3, with TRBD1 identical over 9 junction bases. The DNA sequence is TGTGCCAGCAGCCGGGCCGGGACAGGGCCGGGAGATACGCAGTATTTT. This sequence encodes CASSRAGTGPGDTQYF.